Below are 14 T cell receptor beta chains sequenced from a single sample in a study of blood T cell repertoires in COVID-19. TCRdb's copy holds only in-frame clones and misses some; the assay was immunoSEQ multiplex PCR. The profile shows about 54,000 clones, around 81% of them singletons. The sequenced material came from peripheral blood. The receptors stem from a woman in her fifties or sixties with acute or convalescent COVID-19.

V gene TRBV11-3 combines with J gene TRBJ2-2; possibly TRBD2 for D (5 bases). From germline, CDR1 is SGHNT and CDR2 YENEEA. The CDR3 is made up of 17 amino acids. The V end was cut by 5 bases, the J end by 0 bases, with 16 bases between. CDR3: CASSLGGGTANTGELFF. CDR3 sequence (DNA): TGTGCCAGCAGCCTTGGTGGAGGAACAGCGAACACCGGGGAGCTGTTTTTT.

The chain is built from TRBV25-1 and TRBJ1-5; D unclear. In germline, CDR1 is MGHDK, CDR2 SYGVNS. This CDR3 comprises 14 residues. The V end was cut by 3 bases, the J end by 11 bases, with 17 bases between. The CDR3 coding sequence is TGTGCCAGCAGTGACTCGGGAAAAGGTAGAGCCCAGCATTTT. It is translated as CASSDSGKGRAQHF.

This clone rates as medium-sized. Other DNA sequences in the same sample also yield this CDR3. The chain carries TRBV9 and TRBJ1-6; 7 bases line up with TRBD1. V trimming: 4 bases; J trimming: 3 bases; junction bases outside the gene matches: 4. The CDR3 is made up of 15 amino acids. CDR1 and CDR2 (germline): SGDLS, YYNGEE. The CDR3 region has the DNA TGTGCCAGCAGCACCGGGGACAGCTATAATTCACCCCTCCACTTT. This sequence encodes CASSTGDSYNSPLHF.

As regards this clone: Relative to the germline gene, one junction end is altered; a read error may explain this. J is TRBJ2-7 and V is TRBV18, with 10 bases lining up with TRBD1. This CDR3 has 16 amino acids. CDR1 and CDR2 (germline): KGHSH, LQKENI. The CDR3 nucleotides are TGTGCCAGCTCTCCACTAGGGGGACAGGGGCTAAGCGAGCAGTACTTC. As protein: CASSPLGGQGLSEQYF. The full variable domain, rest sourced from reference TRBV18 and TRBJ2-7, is NAGVMQNPRHLVRRRGQEARLRCSPMKGHSHVYWYRQLPEEGLKFMVYLQKENIIDESGMPKERFSAEFPKEGPSILRIQQVVRGDSAAYFCASSPLGGQGLSEQYFGPGTRLTVT.

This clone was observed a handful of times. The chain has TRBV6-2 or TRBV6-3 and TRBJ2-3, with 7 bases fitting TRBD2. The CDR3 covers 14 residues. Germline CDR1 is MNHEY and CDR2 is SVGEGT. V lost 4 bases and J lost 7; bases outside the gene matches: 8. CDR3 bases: TGTGCCAGCAGTTCGACCGGGACTACCTATACGCAGTATTTT. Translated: CASSSTGTTYTQYF.

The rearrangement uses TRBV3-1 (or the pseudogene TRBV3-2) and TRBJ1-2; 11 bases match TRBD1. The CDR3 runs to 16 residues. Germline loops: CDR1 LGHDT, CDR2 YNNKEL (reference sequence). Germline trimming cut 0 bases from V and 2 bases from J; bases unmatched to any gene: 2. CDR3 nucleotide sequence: TGTGCCAGCAGCCAAGAAAGGACAGGGGGCAACTATGGCTACACCTTC. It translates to CASSQERTGGNYGYTF.

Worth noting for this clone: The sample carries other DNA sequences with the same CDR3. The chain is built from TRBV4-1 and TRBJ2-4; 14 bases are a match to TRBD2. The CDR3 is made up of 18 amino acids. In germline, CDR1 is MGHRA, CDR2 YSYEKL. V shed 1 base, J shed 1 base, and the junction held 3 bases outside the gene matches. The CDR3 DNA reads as TGCGCCAGCAGCCAAGGACTAGCGGGGGGGCTGGCCAAAAACATTCAGTACTTC. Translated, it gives CASSQGLAGGLAKNIQYF.

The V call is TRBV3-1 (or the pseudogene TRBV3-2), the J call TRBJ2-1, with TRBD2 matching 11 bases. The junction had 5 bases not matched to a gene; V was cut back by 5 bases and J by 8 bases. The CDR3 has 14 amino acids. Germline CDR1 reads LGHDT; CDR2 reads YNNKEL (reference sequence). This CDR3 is CASSTSGGGDEQFF. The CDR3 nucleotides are TGTGCCAGCAGCACTAGCGGGGGAGGCGATGAGCAGTTCTTC.

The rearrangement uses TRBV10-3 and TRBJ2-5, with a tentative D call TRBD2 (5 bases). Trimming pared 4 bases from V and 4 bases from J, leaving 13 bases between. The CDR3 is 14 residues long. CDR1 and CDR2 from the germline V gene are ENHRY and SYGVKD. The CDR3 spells CAISVAGGGETQYF. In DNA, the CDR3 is TGTGCCATCAGTGTGGCGGGCGGAGGAGAGACCCAGTACTTC.

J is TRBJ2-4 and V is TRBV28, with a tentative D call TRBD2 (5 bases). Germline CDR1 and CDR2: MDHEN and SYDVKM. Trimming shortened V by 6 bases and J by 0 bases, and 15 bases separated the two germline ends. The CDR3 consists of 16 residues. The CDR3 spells CASSRMGSLAKNIQYF. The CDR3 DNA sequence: TGTGCCAGCAGCCGCATGGGGAGCCTAGCCAAAAACATTCAGTACTTC.

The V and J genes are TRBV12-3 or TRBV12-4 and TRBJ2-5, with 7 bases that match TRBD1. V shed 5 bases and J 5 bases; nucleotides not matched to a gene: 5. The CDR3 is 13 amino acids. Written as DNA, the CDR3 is TGTGCCAGCAGTACCGACAGGGTGGAGACCCAGTACTTC. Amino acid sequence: CASSTDRVETQYF.

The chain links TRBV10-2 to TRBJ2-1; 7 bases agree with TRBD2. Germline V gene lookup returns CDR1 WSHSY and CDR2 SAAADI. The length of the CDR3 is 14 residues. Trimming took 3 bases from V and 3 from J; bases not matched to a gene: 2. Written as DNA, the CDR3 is TGCGCCAGCAGTGAACTAGCGCACTACAATGAGCAGTTCTTC. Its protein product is CASSELAHYNEQFF.

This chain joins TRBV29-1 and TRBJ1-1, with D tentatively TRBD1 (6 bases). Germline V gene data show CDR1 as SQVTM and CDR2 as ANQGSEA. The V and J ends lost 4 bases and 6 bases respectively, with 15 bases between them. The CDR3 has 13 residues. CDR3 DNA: TGCAGCGTTGTAATGAGGGGGGGGGCTGAAGCTTTCTTT. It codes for CSVVMRGGAEAFF.

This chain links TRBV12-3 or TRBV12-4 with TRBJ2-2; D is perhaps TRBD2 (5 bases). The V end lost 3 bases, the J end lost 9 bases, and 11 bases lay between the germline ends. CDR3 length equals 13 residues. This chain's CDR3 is CASSLGDGRELFF. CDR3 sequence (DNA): TGTGCCAGCAGTTTGGGAGACGGGAGGGAGCTGTTTTTT.